The clone carrying this T cell receptor (beta chain) was picked up many times. Time point meaning: longitudinal time-point 3. The data were obtained in a study of neurological immune-mediated disorders. As for the cDNA, it was generated by 5'RACE with 10-nucleotide random UMIs. From 15-18 subjects, every sequencing run obtained over 190 million TCR-beta sequences. TCRdb analysed the 5' RACE reads with MiXCR anew, one entry per CDR3 protein. The repertoire holds approximately 48,000 distinct CDR3 sequences, with 10% to 15% as singletons. The CDR3 has 16 residues. The trim removed 1 base at V and 9 bases at J, leaving 4 bases unmatched. Germline values: CDR1 KGHSH, CDR2 LQKENI.

The receptor was derived from a male donor with HTLV-1-associated myelopathy (HAM/TSP). The J gene is TRBJ1-6, the V gene TRBV18; TRBD1 matches at 12 bases. What was sequenced was PBMCs. CDR3 DNA: TGTGCCAGCTCACCACAGGGACAGGGGGCAGGTTCACCCCTCCACTTT. Its protein is CASSPQGQGAGSPLHF.